This T cell receptor (beta chain) originates from a study of Ad26.COV2.S vaccination and SARS-CoV-2 variants. Broader study findings: Those who received the vaccine showed greater spike-specific TCR breadth than those given placebo. Reported findings describe substantial breadth in spike-specific CD8+ and CD4+ T cell responses following vaccination.

With V trimmed by 5 bases and J by 0 bases, 7 bases remained unmatched. The germline V gene has CDR1 SGHVS and CDR2 FQNEAQ. This CDR3 region has 16 residues. This table comes from immunoSEQ multiplex PCR, and its TCRdb copy is limited to in-frame clones, with some not included. Among about 680,000 clones listed, approximately 88% were seen once. Treatment noted: 15 to 20 received Ad26.COV2.S at low or high dose, single or two shots; a few received placebo; per-sample allocation not given. The samples were gathered on day 63 after the first injection of vaccine or placebo. Details on this clone: Its antigen remains unidentified.

The rearrangement uses TRBV7-8 and TRBJ2-1; 7 bases map to TRBD2. The sequenced sample was peripheral blood, obtained in a trial of Ad26.COV2.S vaccine versus placebo. The receptor's source is a person aged 18-65 years who received the Ad26.COV2.S COVID-19 vaccine or a placebo. For the CDR3, the DNA is TGTGCCAGCAGCGTCACTAGCGTTAGCTCCTACAATGAGCAGTTCTTC. Its translation is CASSVTSVSSYNEQFF.